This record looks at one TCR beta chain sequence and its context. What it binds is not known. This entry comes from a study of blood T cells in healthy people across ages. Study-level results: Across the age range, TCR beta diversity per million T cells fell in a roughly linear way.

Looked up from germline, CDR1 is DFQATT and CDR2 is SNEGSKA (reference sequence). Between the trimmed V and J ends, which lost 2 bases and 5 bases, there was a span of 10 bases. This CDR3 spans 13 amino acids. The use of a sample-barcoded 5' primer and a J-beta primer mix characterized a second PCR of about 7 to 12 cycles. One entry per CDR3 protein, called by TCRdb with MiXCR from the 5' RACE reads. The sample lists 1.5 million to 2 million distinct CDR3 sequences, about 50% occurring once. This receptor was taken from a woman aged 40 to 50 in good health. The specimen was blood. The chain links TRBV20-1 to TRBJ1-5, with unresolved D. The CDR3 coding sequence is TGCAGTGCTAGAATCGACGGCTATCAGCCCCAGCATTTT. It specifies CSARIDGYQPQHF.